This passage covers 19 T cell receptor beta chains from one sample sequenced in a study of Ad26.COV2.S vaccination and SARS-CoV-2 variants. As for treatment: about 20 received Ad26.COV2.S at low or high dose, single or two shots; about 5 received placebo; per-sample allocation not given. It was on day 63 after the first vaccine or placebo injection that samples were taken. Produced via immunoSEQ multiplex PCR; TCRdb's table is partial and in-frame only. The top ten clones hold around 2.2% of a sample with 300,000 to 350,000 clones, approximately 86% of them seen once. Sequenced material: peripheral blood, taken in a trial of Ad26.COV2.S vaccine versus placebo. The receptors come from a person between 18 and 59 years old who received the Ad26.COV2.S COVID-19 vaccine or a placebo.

The CDR3 bases are TGTGCCAGCAGTGAAGCGCCCGGGACAGGGGGCAATTCACCCCTCCACTTT. This translates into CASSEAPGTGGNSPLHF. This chain links TRBV6-1 with TRBJ1-6, with 12 bases fitting TRBD1. Germline trimming cut 0 bases from V and 7 bases from J; bases unmatched to any gene: 4. This CDR3 comprises 17 residues. CDR1 MNHNS and CDR2 SASEGT come from the germline V gene.

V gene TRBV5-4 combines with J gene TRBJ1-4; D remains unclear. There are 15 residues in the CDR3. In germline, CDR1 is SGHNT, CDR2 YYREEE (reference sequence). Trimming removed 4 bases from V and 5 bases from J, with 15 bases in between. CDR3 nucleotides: TGTGCCAGCAGCCGTTTGCCCGGCCCCAATGAAAAACTGTTTTTT. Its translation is CASSRLPGPNEKLFF.

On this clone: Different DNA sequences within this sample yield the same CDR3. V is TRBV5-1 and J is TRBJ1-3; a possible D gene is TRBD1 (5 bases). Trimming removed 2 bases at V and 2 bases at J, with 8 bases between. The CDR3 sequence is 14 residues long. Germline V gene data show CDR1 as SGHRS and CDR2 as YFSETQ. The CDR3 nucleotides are TGCGCCAGCAGCTTTGGGACGGCTGGAAACACCATATATTTT. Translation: CASSFGTAGNTIYF.

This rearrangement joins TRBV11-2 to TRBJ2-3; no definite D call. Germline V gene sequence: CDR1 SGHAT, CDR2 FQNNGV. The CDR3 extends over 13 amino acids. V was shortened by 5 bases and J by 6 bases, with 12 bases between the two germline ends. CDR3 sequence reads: CASSRNAPDTQYF. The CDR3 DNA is TGTGCCAGCAGCCGGAACGCTCCGGATACGCAGTATTTT.

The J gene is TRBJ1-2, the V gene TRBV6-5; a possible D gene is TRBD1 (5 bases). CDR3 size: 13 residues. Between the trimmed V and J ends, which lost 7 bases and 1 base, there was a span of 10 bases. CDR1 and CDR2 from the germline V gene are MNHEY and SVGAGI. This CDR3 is CASKRDGNYGYTF. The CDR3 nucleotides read TGTGCCAGCAAGAGGGACGGTAACTATGGCTACACCTTC.

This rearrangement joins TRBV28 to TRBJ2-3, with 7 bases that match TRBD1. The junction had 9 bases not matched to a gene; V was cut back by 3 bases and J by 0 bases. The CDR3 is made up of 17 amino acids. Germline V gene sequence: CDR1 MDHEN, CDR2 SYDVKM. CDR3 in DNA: TGTGCCAGCAGTTTGACAGGGCCGACTGCTAGCACAGATACGCAGTATTTT. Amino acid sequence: CASSLTGPTASTDTQYF.

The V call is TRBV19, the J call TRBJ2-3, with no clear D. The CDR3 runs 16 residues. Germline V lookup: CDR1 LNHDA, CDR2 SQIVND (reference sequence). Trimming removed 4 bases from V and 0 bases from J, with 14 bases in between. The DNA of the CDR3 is TGTGCCAGTAGTACTGGCCGGTATCCTAGCACAGATACGCAGTATTTT. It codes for CASSTGRYPSTDTQYF.

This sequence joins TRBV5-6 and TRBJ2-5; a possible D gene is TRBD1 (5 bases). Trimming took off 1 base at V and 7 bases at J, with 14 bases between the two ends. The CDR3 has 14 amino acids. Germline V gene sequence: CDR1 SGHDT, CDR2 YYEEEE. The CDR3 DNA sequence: TGTGCCAGCAGCTTGAGGGGCCAGGAGTGGACCCAGTACTTC. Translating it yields CASSLRGQEWTQYF.

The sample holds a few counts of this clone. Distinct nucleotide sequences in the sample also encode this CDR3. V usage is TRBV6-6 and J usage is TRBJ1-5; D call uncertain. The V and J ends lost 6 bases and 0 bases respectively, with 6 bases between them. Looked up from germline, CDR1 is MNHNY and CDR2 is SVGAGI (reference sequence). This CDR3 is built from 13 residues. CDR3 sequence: CASSPYSNQPQHF. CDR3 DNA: TGTGCCAGCAGCCCATATAGCAATCAGCCCCAGCATTTT.

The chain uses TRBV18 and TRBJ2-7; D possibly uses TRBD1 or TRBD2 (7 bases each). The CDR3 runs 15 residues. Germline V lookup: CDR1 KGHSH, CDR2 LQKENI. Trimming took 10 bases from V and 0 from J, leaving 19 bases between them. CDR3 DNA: TGTGCCACCCATGGGGGGGGGACAGACTCCTACGAGCAGTACTTC. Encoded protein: CATHGGGTDSYEQYF.

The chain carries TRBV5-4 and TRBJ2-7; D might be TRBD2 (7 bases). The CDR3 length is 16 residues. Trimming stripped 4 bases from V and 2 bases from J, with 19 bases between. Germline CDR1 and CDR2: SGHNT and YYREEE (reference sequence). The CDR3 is CASSPTGGYRAYEQYF. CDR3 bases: TGTGCCAGCAGCCCTACGGGGGGATACAGGGCCTACGAGCAGTACTTC.

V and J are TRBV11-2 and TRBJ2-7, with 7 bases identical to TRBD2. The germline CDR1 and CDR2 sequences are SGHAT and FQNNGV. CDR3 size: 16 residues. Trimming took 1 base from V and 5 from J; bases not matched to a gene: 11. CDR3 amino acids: CASSLGIGRVRDEQYF. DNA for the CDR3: TGTGCCAGCAGCTTAGGAATAGGGAGGGTCCGGGACGAGCAGTACTTC.

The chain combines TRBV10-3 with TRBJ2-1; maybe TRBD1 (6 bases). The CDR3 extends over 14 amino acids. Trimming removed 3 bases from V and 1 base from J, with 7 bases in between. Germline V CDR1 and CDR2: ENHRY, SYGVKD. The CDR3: CAISEGQSYNEQFF. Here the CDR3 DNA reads TGTGCCATCAGTGAAGGACAGTCCTACAATGAGCAGTTCTTC.

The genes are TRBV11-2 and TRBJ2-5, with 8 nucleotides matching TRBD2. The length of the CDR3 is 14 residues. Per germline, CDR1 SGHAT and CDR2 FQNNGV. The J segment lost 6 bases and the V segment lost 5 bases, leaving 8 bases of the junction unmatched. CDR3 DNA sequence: TGTGCCAGCAGCCCGTCGCGGGGGGCCCAGACCCAGTACTTC. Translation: CASSPSRGAQTQYF.

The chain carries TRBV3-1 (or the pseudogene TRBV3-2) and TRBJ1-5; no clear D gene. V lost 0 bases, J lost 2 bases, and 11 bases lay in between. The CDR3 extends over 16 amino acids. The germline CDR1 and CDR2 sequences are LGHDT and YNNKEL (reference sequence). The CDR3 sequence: CASSQDSGMGNQPQHF. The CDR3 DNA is TGTGCCAGCAGCCAAGATTCCGGGATGGGCAATCAGCCCCAGCATTTT.

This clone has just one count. CDR3 in amino acids: CASSPRVQETQYF. The DNA of the CDR3 is TGTGCCAGCAGCCCCAGGGTTCAAGAGACCCAGTACTTC. This chain joins TRBV28 and TRBJ2-5, with D possibly matching TRBD1 (5 bases). CDR1 is MDHEN and CDR2 is SYDVKM in the germline V gene. The germline V and J ends were trimmed by 6 bases and 2 bases, with 10 bases remaining between them. The CDR3 consists of 13 residues.

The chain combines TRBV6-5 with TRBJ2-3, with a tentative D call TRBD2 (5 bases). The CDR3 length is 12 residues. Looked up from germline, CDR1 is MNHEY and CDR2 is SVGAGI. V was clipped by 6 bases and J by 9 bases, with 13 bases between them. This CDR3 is CASSRGGGTQYF. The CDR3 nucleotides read TGTGCCAGCAGCCGTGGCGGAGGAACGCAGTATTTT.

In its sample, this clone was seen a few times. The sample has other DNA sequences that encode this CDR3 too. CDR3 nucleotides: TGTGCCAGCTCAGCCGACAGGAACACTGAAGCTTTCTTT. This gives the protein CASSADRNTEAFF. The genes are TRBV18 and TRBJ1-1; D may be TRBD1 (5 bases). The CDR3 has 13 residues. CDR1 is KGHSH, CDR2 LQKENI, per germline. V was shortened by 5 bases and J by 1 base, with 8 bases between the two germline ends.

The CDR3 here is CASSENRGGTGELFF. The CDR3 DNA reads as TGTGCCAGCAGTGAAAACAGGGGAGGCACCGGGGAGCTGTTTTTT. The rearrangement links TRBV2 to TRBJ2-2; perhaps TRBD1 as D (7 bases). V dropped 2 bases and J dropped 4 bases, with 11 bases sitting between them. Germline lookup yields CDR1 SNHLY and CDR2 FYNNEI. The CDR3 consists of 15 residues.